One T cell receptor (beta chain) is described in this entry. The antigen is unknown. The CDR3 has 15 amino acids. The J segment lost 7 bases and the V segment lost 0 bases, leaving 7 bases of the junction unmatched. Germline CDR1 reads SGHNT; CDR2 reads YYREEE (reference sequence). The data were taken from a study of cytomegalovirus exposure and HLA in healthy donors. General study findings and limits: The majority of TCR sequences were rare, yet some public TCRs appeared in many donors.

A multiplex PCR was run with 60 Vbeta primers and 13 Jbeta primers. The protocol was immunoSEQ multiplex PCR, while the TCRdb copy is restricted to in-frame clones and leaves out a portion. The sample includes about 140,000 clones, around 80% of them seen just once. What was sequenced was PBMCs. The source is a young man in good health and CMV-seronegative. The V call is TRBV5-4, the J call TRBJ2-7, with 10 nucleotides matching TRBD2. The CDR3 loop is CASSLAASGRIEQYF. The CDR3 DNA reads TGTGCCAGCAGCTTGGCGGCTAGCGGGAGAATTGAGCAGTACTTC.